This TCR beta chain was documented in a study of blood T cells in healthy people across ages. The use of a sample-barcoded 5' primer and a J-beta primer mix characterized a second PCR of roughly 6 to 11 cycles. Using its own MiXCR run on the 5' RACE reads, TCRdb lists one record per CDR3 protein. The profile shows hundreds of thousands of distinct CDR3 sequences, more than 50% of them singletons. The CDR3 is 16 amino acids. The V and J ends lost 1 base and 7 bases, in that order; junction bases with no gene match: 8. This receptor was identified in a man aged 35-49 years in good health. The V and J genes are TRBV12-3 or TRBV12-4 and TRBJ2-3; 10 bases map to TRBD2. Material: blood. The CDR3 region is CASSLGRTSGSHTQYF. The CDR3 coding sequence is TGTGCCAGCAGTTTAGGAAGGACTAGCGGAAGTCATACGCAGTATTTT.